This T cell receptor beta chain is drawn from a study of blood T cell repertoires in COVID-19. Authors' processing steps: It was from reference gene primer amplification that nucleated cell counts were estimated. Sequencing was performed with immunoSEQ multiplex PCR; in TCRdb, only in-frame clones are kept and a portion is missing. The V and J calls and clone size come from that table; D and trimming were worked out from the DNA. Among over 200,000 clones listed, 65% to 90% were seen once. The CDR3 is 16 amino acids. In its sample, this clone was seen many times. Sequencing input: peripheral blood. This chain uses TRBV21-1 with TRBJ1-2; TRBD1 was called by the table and not checked on the DNA. TRBV21-1 represents a pseudogene. The sequence was collected from a human donor in a cohort sampled during active COVID-19. CDR3 sequence reads: CASSKRSTRANYGYTF. The CDR3 DNA reads as TGTGCCAGCAGCAAAAGGAGCACCAGGGCTAACTATGGCTACACCTTC.